The present entry profiles one T cell receptor (beta chain) with its context. CDR3 length: 15 residues. In germline, CDR1 is MNHEY, CDR2 SVGAGI. V was cut by 5 bases and J by 0 bases, with 14 bases left in between. The data stem from a study of technical replicates of blood from several donors. Profiling relied on immunoSEQ multiplex PCR, and the TCRdb table lists in-frame clones only, not all of them. The sample lists 80,000 to 90,000 clones; over 90% were seen once. What was sequenced was T cells isolated from PBMCs. The V gene is TRBV6-5, the J gene TRBJ2-7; unclear D gene. This TCR derives from a human donor in good health. The chain's CDR3 is CASSTERHSSYEQYF. DNA for the CDR3: TGTGCCAGCAGTACCGAACGACACTCCTCCTACGAGCAGTACTTC.